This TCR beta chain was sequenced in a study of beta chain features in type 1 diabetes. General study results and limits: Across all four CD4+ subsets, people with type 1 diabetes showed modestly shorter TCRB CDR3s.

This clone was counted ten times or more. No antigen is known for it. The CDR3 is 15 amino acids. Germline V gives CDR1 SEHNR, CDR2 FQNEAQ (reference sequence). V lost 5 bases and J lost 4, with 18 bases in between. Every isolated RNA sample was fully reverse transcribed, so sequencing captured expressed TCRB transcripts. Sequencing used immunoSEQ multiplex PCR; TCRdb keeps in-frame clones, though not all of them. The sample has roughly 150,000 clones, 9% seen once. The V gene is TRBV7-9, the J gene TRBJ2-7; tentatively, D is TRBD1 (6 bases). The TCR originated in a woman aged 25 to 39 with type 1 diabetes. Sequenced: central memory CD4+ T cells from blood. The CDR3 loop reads CASSRSLYREYEQYF. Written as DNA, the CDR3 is TGTGCCAGCAGCCGATCCTTATACAGGGAATACGAGCAGTACTTC.